The present T cell receptor (beta chain) was sequenced within a study of T cells in Graves' hyperthyroidism and ophthalmopathy. Findings and caveats of the study: Model-based prediction identified ophthalmopathy a median roughly six months prior to its onset. Within blood appeared most thyroid clonotypes that had expanded above 0.001.

Only a few counts were recorded for this clonotype. Its matching antigen is unknown. TCR beta CDR3 regions were amplified from RNA transcripts. Carried out on the TCR CDR3, a first-round RT-PCR used the HTBI primer set. TCRdb re-derived calls from the multiplex PCR reads in MiXCR, one entry per CDR3 protein. The sample consists of around 260,000 distinct CDR3 sequences, approximately 26% of them appearing once. The study left out patients who had uncontrolled infection, other autoimmune disease, pregnancy or lactation. CDR3 length equals 13 residues. V was clipped by 1 base and J by 7 bases, with 10 bases between them.

The specimen sequenced was blood. The chain employs TRBV12-3 or TRBV12-4 and TRBJ1-2, with D perhaps matching TRBD1 (6 bases). This TCR was recovered from a man aged 35 to 55 with Graves' hyperthyroidism that later progressed to Graves' ophthalmopathy. The CDR3 bases are TGTGCCAGCAGTTTAGAAGGGGGTTCTGGCTACACCTTC. Its translation: CASSLEGGSGYTF.